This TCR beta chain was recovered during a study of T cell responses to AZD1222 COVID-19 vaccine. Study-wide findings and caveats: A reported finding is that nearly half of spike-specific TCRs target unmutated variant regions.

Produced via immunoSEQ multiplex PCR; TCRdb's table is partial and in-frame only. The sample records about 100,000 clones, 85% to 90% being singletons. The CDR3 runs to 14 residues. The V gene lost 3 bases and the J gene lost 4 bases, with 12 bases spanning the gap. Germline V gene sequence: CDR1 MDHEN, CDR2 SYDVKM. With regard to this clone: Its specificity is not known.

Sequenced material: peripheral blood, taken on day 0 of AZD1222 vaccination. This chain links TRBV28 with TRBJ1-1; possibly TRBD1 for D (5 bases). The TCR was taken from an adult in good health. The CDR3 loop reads CASSLGGTGTEAFF. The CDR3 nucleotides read TGTGCCAGCAGTTTGGGGGGGACGGGCACTGAAGCTTTCTTT.